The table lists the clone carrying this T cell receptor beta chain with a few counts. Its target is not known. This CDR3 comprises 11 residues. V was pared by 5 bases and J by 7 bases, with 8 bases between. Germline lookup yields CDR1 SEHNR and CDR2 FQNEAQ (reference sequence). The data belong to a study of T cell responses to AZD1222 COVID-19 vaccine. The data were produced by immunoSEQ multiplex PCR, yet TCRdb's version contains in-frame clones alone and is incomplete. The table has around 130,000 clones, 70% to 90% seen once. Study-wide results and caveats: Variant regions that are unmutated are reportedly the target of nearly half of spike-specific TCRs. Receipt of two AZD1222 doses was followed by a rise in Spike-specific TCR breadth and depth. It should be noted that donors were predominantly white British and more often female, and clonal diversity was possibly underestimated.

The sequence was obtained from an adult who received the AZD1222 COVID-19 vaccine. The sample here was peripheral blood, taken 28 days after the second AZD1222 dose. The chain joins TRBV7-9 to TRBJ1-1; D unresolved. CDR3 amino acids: CASSQKGEAFF. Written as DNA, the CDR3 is TGTGCCAGCAGCCAAAAGGGTGAAGCTTTCTTT.